Sequencing of this TCR beta chain was carried out in a study of monozygotic twins with inflammatory bowel disease. This CDR3 spans 12 amino acids. Germline values: CDR1 LGHNA, CDR2 YSLEER. TCRdb derives one entry per CDR3 protein from the 5' RACE reads, leaving out DNA. This table lists around 450,000 distinct CDR3 sequences. This TCR came from a human donor with ulcerative colitis or Crohn's disease, or a healthy co-twin of an affected twin (not recorded which). The material sequenced was blood. The V call is TRBV4-3, the J call TRBJ2-1. The CDR3 loop is CASSQDSNEQFF.